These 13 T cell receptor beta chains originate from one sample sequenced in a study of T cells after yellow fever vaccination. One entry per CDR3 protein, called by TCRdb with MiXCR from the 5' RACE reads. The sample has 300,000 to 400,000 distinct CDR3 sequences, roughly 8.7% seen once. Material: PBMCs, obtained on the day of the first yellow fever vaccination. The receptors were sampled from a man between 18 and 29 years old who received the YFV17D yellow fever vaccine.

CDR3 nucleotide sequence: TGTGCCAGCAGCTTAGGTCCAGGGCGATACGAGCAGTACGTC. Protein sequence: CASSLGPGRYEQYV. The gene calls are TRBV11-2 and TRBJ2-7; possible D gene TRBD1, 5 bases. Between the trimmed V and J ends, which lost 1 base and 4 bases, there was a span of 11 bases. The CDR3 extends over 14 amino acids. From germline, CDR1 is SGHAT and CDR2 FQNNGV.

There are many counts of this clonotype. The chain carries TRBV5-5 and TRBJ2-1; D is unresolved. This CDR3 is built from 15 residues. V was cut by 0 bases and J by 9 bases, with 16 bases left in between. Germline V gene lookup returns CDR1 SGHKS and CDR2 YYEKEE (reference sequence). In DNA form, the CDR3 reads TGTGCCAGCAGCTTGGGGGCAGGTCTGCAGGTTGAGCAGTTCTTC. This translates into CASSLGAGLQVEQFF. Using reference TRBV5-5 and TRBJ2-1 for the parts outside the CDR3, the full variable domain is DAGVTQSPTHLIKTRGQQVTLRCSPISGHKSVSWYQQVLGQGPQFIFQYYEKEERGRGNFPDRFSARQFPNYSSELNVNALLLGDSALYLCASSLGAGLQVEQFFGPGTRLTVL.

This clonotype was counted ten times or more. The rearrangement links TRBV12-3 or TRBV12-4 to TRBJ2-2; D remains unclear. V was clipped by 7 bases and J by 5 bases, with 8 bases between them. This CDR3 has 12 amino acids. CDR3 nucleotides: TGTGCCAGCACTTTTTTGACCGGGGAGCTGTTTTTT. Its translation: CASTFLTGELFF.

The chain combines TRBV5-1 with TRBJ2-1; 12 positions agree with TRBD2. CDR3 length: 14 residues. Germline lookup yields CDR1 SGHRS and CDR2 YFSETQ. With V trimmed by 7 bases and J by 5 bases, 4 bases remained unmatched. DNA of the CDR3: TGCGCCAGCCGCCTAGCGGGAGGGAACAATGAGCAGTTCTTC. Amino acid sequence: CASRLAGGNNEQFF.

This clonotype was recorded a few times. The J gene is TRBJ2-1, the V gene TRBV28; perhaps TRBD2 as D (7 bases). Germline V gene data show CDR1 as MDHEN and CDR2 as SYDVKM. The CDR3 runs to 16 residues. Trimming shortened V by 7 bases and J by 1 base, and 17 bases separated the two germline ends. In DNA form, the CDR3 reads TGTGCCAGCACCACCGGCGGGGGCCGGTCCTACAATGAGCAGTTCTTC. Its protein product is CASTTGGGRSYNEQFF.

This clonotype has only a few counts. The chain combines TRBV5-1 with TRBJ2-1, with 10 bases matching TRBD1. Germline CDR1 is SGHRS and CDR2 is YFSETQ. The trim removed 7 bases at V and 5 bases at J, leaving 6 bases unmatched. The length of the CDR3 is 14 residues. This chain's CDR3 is CASGQTGGHNEQFF. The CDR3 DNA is TGCGCCAGCGGCCAGACAGGGGGCCACAATGAGCAGTTCTTC.

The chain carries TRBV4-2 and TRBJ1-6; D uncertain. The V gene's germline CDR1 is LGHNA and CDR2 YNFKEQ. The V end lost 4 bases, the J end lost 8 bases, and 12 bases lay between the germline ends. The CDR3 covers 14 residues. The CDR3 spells CASSPLNSHSPLHF. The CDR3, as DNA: TGTGCCAGCAGCCCGCTGAACAGTCATTCACCCCTCCACTTT.

The CDR3: CASSVARPGGTEAFF. The DNA of the CDR3 is TGTGCCAGCTCAGTCGCGCGGCCCGGGGGCACTGAAGCTTTCTTT. The rearrangement uses TRBV18 and TRBJ1-1, with a weak D call TRBD1 (5 bases). There are 15 residues in the CDR3. Trimming pared 5 bases from V and 4 bases from J, leaving 17 bases between. Germline CDR1 is KGHSH and CDR2 is LQKENI.

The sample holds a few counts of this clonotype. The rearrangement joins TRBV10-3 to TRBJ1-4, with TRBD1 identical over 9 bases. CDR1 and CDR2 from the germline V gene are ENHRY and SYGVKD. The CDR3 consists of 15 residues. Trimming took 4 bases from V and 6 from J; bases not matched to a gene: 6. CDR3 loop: CAISGGQGRDEKLFF. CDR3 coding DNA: TGTGCCATCAGTGGGGGACAGGGACGGGATGAAAAACTGTTTTTT.

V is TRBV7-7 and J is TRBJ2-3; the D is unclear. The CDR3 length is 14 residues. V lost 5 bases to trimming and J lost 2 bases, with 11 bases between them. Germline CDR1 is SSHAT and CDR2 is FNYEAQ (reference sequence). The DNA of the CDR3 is TGTGCCAGCAGCGTACTCGCTGCCACAGATACGCAGTATTTT. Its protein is CASSVLAATDTQYF.

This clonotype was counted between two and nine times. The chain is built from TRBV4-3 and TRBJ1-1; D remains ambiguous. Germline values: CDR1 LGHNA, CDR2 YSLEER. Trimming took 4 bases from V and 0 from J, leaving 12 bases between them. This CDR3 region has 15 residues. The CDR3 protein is CASSPKDGMNTEAFF. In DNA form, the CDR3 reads TGCGCCAGCAGCCCGAAGGACGGCATGAACACTGAAGCTTTCTTT.

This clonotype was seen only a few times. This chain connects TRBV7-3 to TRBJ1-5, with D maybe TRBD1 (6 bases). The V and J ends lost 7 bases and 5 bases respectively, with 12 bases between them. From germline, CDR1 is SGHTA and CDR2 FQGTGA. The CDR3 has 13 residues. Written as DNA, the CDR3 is TGTGCCAGCAATCCAGGGGCGGATCAGCCCCAGCATTTT. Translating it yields CASNPGADQPQHF.

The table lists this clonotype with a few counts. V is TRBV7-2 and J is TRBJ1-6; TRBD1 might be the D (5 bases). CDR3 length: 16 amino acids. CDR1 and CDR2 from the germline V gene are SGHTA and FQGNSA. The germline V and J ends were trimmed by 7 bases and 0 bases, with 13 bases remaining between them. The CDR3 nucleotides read TGTGCCAGCACCGGGGCCCAGAGCTCCTATAATTCACCCCTCCACTTT. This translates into CASTGAQSSYNSPLHF.